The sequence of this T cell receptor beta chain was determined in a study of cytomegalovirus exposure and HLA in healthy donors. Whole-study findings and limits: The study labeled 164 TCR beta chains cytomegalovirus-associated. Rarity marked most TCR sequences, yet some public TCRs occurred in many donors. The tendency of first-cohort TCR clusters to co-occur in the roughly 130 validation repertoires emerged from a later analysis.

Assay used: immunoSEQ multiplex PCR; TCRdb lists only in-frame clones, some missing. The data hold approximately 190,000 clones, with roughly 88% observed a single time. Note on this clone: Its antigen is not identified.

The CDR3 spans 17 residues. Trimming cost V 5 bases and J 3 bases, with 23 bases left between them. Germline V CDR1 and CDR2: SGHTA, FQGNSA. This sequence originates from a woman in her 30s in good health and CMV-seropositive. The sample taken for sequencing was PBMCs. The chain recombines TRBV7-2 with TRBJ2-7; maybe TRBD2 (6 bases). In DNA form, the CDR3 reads TGTGCCAGCAGCCAGCCCCCGCCGGGGGATCCCATCTACGAGCAGTACTTC. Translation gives CASSQPPPGDPIYEQYF. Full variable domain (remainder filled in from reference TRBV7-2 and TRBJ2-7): GAGVSQSPSNKVTEKGKDVELRCDPISGHTALYWYRQSLGQGLEFLIYFQGNSAPDKSGLPSDRFSAERTGGSVSTLTIQRTQQEDSAVYLCASSQPPPGDPIYEQYFGPGTRLTVT.